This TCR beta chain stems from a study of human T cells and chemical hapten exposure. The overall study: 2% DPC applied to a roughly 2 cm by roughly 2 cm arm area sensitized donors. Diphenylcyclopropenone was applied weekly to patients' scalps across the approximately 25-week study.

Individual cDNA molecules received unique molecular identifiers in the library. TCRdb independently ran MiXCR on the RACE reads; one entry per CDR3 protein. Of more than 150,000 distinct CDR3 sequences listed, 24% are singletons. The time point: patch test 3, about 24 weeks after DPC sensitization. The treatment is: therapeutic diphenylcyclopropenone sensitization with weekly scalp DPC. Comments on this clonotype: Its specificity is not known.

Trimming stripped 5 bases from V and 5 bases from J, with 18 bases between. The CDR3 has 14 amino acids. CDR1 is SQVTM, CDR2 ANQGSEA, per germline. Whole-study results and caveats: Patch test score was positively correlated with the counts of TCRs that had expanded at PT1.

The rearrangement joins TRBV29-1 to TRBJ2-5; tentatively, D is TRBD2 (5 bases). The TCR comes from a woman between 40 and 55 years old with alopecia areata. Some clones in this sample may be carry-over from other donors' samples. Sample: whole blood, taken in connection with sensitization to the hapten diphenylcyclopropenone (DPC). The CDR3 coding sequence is TGCAGCGTTCCGGGTCGTGGGAGAGAGGAGACCCAGTACTTC. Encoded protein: CSVPGRGREETQYF.